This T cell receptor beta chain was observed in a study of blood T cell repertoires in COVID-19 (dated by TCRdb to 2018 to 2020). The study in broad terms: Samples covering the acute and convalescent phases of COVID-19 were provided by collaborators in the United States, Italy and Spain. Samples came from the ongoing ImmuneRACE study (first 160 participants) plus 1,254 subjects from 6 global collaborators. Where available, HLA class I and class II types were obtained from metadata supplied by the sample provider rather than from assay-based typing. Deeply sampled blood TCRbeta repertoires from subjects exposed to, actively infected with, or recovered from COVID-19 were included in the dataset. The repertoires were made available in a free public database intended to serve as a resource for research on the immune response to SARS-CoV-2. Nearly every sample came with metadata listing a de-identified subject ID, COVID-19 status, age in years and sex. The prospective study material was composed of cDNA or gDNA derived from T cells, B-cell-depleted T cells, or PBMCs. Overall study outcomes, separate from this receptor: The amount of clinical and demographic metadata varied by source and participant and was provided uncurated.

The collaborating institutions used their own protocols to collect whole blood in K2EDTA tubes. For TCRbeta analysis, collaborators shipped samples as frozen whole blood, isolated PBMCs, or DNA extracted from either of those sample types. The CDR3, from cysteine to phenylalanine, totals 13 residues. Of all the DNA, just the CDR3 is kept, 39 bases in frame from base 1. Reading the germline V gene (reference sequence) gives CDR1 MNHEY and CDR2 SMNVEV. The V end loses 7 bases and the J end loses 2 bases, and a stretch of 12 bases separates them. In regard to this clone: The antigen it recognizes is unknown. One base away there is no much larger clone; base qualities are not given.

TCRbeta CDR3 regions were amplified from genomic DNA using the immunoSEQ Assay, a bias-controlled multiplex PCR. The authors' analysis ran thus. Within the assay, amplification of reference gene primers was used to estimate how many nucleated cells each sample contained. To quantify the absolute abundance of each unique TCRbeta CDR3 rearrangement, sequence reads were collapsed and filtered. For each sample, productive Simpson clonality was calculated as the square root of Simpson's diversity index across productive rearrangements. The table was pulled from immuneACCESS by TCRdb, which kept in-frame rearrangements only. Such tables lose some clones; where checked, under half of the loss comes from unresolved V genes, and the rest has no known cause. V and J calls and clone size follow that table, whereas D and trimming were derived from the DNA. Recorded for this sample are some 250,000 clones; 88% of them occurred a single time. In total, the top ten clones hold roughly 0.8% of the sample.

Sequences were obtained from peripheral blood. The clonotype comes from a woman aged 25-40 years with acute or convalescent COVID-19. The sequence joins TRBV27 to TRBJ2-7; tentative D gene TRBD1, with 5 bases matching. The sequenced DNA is TGTGCCAGCACCCAGGGTAGTGCCTACGAGCAGTACTTC. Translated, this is CASTQGSAYEQYF.